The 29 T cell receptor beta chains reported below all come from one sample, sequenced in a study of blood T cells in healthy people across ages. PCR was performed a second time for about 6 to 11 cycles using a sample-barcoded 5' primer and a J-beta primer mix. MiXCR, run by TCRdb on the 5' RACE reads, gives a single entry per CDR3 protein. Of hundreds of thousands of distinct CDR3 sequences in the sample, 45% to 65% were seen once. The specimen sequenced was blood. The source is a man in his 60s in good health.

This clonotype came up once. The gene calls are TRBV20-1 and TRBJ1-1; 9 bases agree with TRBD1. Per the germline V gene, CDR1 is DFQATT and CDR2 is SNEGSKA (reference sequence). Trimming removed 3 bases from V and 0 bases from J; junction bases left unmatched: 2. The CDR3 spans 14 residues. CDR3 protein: CSARGDRVNTEAFF. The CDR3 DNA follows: TGCAGTGCTAGGGGGGACAGGGTGAACACTGAAGCTTTCTTT.

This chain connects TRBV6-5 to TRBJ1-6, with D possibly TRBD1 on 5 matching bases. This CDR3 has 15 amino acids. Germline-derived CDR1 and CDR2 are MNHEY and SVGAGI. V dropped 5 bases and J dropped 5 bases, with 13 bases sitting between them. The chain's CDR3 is CASSALGLDNSPLHF. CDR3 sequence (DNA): TGTGCCAGCAGTGCCCTGGGACTAGATAATTCACCCCTCCACTTT.

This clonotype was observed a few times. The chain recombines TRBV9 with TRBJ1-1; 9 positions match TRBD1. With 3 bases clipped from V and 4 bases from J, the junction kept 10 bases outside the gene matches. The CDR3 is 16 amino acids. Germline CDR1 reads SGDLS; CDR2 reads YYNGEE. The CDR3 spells CASSARGDRVGTEAFF. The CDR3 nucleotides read TGTGCCAGCAGCGCGAGAGGGGACAGGGTCGGCACTGAAGCTTTCTTT. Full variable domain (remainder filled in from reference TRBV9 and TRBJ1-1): DSGVTQTPKHLITATGQRVTLRCSPRSGDLSVYWYQQSLDQGLQFLIQYYNGEERAKGNILERFSAQQFPDLHSELNLSSLELGDSALYFCASSARGDRVGTEAFFGQGTRLTVV.

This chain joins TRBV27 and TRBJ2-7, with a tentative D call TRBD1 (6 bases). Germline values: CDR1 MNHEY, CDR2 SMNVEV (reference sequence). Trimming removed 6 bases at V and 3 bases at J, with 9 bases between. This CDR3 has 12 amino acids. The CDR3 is CASRDSGYEQYF. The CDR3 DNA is TGTGCCAGCAGGGACAGTGGCTACGAGCAGTACTTC.

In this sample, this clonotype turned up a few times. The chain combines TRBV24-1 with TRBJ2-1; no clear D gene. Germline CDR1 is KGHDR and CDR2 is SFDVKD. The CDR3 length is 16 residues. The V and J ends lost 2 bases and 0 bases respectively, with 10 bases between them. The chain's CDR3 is CATSDSDPSSYNEQFF. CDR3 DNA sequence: TGTGCCACCAGTGATTCGGACCCAAGCTCCTACAATGAGCAGTTCTTC.

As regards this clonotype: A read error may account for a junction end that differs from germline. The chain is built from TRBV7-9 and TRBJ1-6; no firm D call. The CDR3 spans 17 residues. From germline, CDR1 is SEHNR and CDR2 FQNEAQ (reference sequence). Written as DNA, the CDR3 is TGTGCCAGAAGCTTAGTATACGGGAGCTCCTATAATTCACCCCTCCACTTT. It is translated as CARSLVYGSSYNSPLHF.

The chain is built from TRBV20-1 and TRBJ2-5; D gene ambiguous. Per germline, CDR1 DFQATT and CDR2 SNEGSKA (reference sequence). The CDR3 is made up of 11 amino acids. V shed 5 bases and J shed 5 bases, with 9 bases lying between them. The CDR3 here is CSADSYETQYF. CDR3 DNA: TGCAGTGCTGATAGCTACGAGACCCAGTACTTC.

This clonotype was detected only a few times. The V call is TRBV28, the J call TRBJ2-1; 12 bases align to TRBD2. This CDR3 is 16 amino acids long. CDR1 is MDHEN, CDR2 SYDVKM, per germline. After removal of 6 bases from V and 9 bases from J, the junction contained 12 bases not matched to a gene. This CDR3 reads CASSRRTSGTILEQFF. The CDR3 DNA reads TGTGCCAGCAGCCGCAGGACTAGCGGGACCATCCTTGAGCAGTTCTTC.

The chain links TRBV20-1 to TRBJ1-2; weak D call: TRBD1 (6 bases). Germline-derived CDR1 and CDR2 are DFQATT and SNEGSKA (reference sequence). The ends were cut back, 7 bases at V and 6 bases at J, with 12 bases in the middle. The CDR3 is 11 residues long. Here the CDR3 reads CSVPAGDGYTF. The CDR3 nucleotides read TGCAGTGTTCCGGCAGGGGATGGCTACACCTTC.

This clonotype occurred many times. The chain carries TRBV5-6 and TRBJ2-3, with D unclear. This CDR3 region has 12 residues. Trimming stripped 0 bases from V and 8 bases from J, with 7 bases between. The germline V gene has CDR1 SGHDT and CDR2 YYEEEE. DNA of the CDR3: TGTGCCAGCAGCTTGGGCCCCGGTACGCAGTATTTT. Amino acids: CASSLGPGTQYF.

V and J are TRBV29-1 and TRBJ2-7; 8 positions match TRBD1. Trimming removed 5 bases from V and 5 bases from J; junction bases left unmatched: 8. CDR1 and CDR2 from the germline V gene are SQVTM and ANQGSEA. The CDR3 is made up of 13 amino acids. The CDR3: CSVSETGVDEQYF. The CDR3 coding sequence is TGCAGCGTTTCCGAGACAGGGGTTGACGAGCAGTACTTC.

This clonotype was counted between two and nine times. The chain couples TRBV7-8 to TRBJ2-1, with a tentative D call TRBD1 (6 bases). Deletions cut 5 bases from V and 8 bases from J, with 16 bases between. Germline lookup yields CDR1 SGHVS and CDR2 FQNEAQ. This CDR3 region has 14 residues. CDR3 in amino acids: CASSPTTGYDEQFF. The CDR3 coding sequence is TGTGCCAGCAGCCCGACCACAGGGTACGATGAGCAGTTCTTC.

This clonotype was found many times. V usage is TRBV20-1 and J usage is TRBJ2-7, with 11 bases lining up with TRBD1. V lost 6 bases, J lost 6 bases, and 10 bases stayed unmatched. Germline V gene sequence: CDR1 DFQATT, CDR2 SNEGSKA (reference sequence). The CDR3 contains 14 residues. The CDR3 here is CSASVPGQGGEQYF. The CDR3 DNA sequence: TGCAGTGCCTCAGTCCCGGGACAGGGGGGCGAGCAGTACTTC.

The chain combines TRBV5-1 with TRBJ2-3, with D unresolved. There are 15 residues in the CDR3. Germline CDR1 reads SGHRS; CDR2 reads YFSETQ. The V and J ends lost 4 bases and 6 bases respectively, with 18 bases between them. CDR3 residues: CASSPTGSWPDTQYF. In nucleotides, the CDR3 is TGCGCCAGCAGCCCGACCGGGTCTTGGCCCGATACGCAGTATTTT.

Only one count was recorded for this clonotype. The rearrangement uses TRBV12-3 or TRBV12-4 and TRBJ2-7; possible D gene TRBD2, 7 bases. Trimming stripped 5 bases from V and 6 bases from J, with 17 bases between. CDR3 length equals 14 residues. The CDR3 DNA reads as TGTGCCAGCAGTCCTCTTTGGGGGGGCGTCGAGCAGTACTTC. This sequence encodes CASSPLWGGVEQYF.

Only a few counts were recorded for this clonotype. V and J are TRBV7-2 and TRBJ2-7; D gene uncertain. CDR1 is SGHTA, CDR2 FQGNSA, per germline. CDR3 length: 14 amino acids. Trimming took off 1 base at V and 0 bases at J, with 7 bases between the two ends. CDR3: CASSLGRNSYEQYF. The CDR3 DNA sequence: TGTGCCAGCAGCTTAGGACGGAACTCCTACGAGCAGTACTTC.

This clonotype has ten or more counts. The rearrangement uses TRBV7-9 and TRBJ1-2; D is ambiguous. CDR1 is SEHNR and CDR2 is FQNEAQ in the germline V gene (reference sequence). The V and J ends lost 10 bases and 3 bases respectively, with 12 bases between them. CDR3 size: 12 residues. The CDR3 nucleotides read TGTGCCATTCCGGAGAGGGACTATGGCTACACCTTC. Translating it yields CAIPERDYGYTF.

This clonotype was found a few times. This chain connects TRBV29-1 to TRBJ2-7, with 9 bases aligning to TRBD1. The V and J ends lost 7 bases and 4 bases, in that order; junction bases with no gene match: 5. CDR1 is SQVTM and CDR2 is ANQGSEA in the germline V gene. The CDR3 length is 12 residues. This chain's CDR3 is CSGGTGRYEQYF. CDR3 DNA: TGCAGCGGAGGGACAGGGCGGTACGAGCAGTACTTC.

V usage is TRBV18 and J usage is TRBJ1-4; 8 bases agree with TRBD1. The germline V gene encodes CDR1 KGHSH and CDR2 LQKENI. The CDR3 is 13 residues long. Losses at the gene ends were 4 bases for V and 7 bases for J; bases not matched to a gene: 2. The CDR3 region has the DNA TGTGCCAGCTCACTCGGACAGGGTGAAAAACTGTTTTTT. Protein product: CASSLGQGEKLFF. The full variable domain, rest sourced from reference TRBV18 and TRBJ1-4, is NAGVMQNPRHLVRRRGQEARLRCSPMKGHSHVYWYRQLPEEGLKFMVYLQKENIIDESGMPKERFSAEFPKEGPSILRIQQVVRGDSAAYFCASSLGQGEKLFFGSGTQLSVL.

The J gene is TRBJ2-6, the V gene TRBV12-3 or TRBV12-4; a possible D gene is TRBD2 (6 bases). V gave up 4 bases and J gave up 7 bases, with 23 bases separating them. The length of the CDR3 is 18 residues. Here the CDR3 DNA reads TGTGCCAGCAGTTCTCGTGTAGGAGGGGCCGGAGAAGCCAACGTCCTGACTTTC. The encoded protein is CASSSRVGGAGEANVLTF.

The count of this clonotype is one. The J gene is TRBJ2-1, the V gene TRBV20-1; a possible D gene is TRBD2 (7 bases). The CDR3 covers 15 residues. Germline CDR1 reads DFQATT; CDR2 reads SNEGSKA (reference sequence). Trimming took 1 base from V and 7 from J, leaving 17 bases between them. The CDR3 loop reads CSARGRRGGRNEQFF. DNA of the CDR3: TGCAGTGCTAGAGGTAGGAGGGGGGGCCGAAATGAGCAGTTCTTC.

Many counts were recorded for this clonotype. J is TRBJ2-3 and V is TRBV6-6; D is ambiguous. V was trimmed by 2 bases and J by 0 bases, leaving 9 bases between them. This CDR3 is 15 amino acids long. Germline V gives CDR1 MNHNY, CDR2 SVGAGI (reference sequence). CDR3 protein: CASSYRRPSTDTQYF. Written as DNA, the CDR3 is TGTGCCAGCAGTTACAGACGGCCCAGCACAGATACGCAGTATTTT.

The CDR3 DNA sequence: TGTGCCAGCAGCCAAGATTGGGGAGGCGGGGCTCGGGAGACCCAGTACTTC. Its protein is CASSQDWGGGARETQYF. This sequence joins TRBV4-2 and TRBJ2-5; weak D call: TRBD2 (6 bases). Germline CDR1 is LGHNA and CDR2 is YNFKEQ. Trimming left V 0 bases short and J 5 bases short, with 19 bases between. The CDR3 covers 17 residues.

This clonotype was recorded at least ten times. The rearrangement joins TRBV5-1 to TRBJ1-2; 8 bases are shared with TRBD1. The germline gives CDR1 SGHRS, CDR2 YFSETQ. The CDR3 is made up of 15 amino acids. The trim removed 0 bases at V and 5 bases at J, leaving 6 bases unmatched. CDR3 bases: TGCGCCAGCAGCTTGGGGGGACAGGATACTTATGGCTACACCTTC. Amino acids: CASSLGGQDTYGYTF.

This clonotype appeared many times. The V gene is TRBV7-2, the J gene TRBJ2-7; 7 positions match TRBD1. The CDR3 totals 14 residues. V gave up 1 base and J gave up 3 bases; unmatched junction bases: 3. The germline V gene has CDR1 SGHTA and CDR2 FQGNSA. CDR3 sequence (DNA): TGTGCCAGCAGCTTAGAGGCAGGGGGCTACGAGCAGTACTTC. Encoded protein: CASSLEAGGYEQYF.

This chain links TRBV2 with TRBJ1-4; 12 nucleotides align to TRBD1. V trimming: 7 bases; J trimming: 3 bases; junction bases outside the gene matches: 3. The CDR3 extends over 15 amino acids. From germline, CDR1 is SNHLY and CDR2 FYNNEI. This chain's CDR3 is CASNRDRGPNEKLFF. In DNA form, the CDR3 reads TGTGCCAGCAACCGGGACAGGGGGCCTAATGAAAAACTGTTTTTT.

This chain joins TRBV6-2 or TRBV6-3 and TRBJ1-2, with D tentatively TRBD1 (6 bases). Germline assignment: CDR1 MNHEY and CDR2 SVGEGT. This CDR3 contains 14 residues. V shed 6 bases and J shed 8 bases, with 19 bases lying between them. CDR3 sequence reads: CASRTTGTYVGYTF. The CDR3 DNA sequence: TGTGCCAGCAGGACAACCGGGACATACGTCGGCTACACCTTC.

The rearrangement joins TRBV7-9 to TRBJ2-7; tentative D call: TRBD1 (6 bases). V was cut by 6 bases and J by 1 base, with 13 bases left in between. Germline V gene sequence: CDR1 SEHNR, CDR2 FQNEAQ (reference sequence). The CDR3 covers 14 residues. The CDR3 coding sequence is TGTGCCAGCAGTCTGACAGGCGAGTCCTACGAGCAGTACTTC. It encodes CASSLTGESYEQYF.

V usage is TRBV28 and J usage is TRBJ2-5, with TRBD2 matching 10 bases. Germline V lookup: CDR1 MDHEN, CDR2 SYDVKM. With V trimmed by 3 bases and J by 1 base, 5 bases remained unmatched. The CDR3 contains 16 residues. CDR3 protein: CASSLVSGRAQETQYF. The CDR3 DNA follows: TGTGCCAGCAGTTTGGTGAGCGGGAGGGCCCAAGAGACCCAGTACTTC.